The 23 T cell receptor beta chains below all came from one sample that was sequenced in a study of lymphopenia after photon versus proton radiotherapy. Measured with immunoSEQ multiplex PCR; TCRdb has only the in-frame clones, and not every one. The table records approximately 65,000 clones, 85% to 90% of them present only once. Sequenced material: peripheral blood, taken from a patient treated with proton-based radiotherapy. The receptors were sampled from an elderly man with esophageal cancer.

V and J are TRBV29-1 and TRBJ2-1; TRBD2 agrees at 13 bases. This CDR3 has 14 residues. Germline V gives CDR1 SQVTM, CDR2 ANQGSEA. Losses at the gene ends were 6 bases for V and 7 bases for J; bases not matched to a gene: 6. The CDR3 here is CSVAGLAGTNEQFF. CDR3 sequence (DNA): TGCAGCGTCGCGGGACTAGCGGGAACAAATGAGCAGTTCTTC.

The gene calls are TRBV19 and TRBJ1-6; 8 bases align to TRBD1. Germline V CDR1 and CDR2: LNHDA, SQIVND (reference sequence). Germline trimming cut 10 bases from V and 8 bases from J; bases unmatched to any gene: 10. There are 14 residues in the CDR3. The CDR3 DNA reads TGTGCCACATCCTCGGACAGGGTGGATTCACCCCTCCACTTT. Translated, it gives CATSSDRVDSPLHF.

The chain carries TRBV5-1 and TRBJ2-1; TRBD2 matches at 13 bases. Germline CDR1 reads SGHRS; CDR2 reads YFSETQ. This CDR3 is built from 15 residues. After removal of 2 bases from V and 5 bases from J, the junction contained 1 base not matched to a gene. Written as DNA, the CDR3 is TGCGCCAGCAGCTTTGGACTAGCGGGAGACAATGAGCAGTTCTTC. As protein: CASSFGLAGDNEQFF.

This chain connects TRBV14 to TRBJ1-4, with D unresolved. Germline assignment: CDR1 SGHDN and CDR2 FVKESK. The CDR3 runs 14 residues. Trimming took off 3 bases at V and 6 bases at J, with 11 bases between the two ends. CDR3 residues: CASSQSAQDEKLFF. Here the CDR3 DNA reads TGTGCCAGCAGCCAGTCTGCGCAGGATGAAAAACTGTTTTTT.

The rearrangement joins TRBV5-1 to TRBJ1-2; D is undetermined. V lost 1 base to trimming and J lost 8 bases, with 12 bases between them. The CDR3 runs to 13 residues. In germline, CDR1 is SGHRS, CDR2 YFSETQ. CDR3 in amino acids: CASSLNDAWGYTF. CDR3 sequence (DNA): TGCGCCAGCAGCTTGAACGACGCGTGGGGCTACACCTTC.

The chain carries TRBV7-9 and TRBJ2-1; TRBD2 might be the D (5 bases). V gave up 3 bases and J gave up 2 bases, with 17 bases separating them. The CDR3 totals 17 residues. Germline V gene sequence: CDR1 SEHNR, CDR2 FQNEAQ (reference sequence). The CDR3 DNA follows: TGTGCCAGCAGCTTCCGGATGGGGAGCCGGGCCTACAATGAGCAGTTCTTC. It codes for CASSFRMGSRAYNEQFF.

V and J are TRBV19 and TRBJ2-7; D is possibly TRBD1 (5 bases). The germline V gene has CDR1 LNHDA and CDR2 SQIVND (reference sequence). The CDR3 sequence is 15 residues long. Trimming cost V 6 bases and J 3 bases, with 18 bases left between them. The CDR3 reads CASSDRTGSGYEQYF. As DNA, the CDR3 is TGTGCCAGTAGCGACCGCACAGGTTCCGGCTACGAGCAGTACTTC.

V usage is TRBV5-1 and J usage is TRBJ2-2, with TRBD1 matching over 8 bases. This CDR3 has 16 residues. After removal of 4 bases from V and 6 bases from J, the junction contained 11 bases not matched to a gene. CDR1 is SGHRS, CDR2 YFSETQ, per germline. The chain's CDR3 is CASSLLTGAVSGELFF. DNA of the CDR3: TGCGCCAGCAGCCTGTTGACAGGGGCAGTCTCCGGGGAGCTGTTTTTT. The entire variable domain, with the rest obtained from reference TRBV5-1 and TRBJ2-2, is as follows: KAGVTQTPRYLIKTRGQQVTLSCSPISGHRSVSWYQQTPGQGLQFLFEYFSETQRNKGNFPGRFSGRQFSNSRSEMNVSTLELGDSALYLCASSLLTGAVSGELFFGEGSRLTVL.

The chain uses TRBV2 and TRBJ2-3, with TRBD2 identical over 9 bases. The CDR3 sequence is 17 residues long. Germline-derived CDR1 and CDR2 are SNHLY and FYNNEI. J was trimmed by 2 bases and V by 8 bases; bases with no gene match: 14. CDR3 region: CASLRSPSGVNTDTQYF. CDR3 in DNA: TGTGCCAGCCTCCGGTCTCCTAGCGGGGTGAACACAGATACGCAGTATTTT.

This chain uses TRBV7-2 with TRBJ2-1, with D possibly matching TRBD2 (5 bases). This CDR3 has 17 amino acids. Looked up from germline, CDR1 is SGHTA and CDR2 is FQGNSA. V lost 1 base and J lost 0, with 13 bases in between. This CDR3 is CASSLEARASSYNEQFF. CDR3 nucleotide sequence: TGTGCCAGCAGCTTAGAGGCGCGGGCAAGCTCCTACAATGAGCAGTTCTTC.

The V and J genes are TRBV29-1 and TRBJ2-1, with TRBD1 identical over 8 bases. The germline gives CDR1 SQVTM, CDR2 ANQGSEA. This CDR3 region has 14 residues. The ends lost 0 bases at V and 9 bases at J; junction bases unmatched: 7. The CDR3 sequence is CSVEEGTGTTEQFF. As DNA, the CDR3 is TGCAGCGTTGAAGAGGGGACAGGCACGACTGAGCAGTTCTTC.

The CDR3 loop is CASSEIGETNYGYTF. As DNA, the CDR3 is TGTGCCAGCAGTGAAATCGGGGAAACTAACTATGGCTACACCTTC. This rearrangement joins TRBV6-1 to TRBJ1-2; D unresolved. The V and J ends lost 2 bases and 0 bases respectively, with 10 bases between them. This CDR3 spans 15 amino acids. The germline gives CDR1 MNHNS, CDR2 SASEGT.

This chain connects TRBV23-1 to TRBJ2-1, with 7 bases lining up with TRBD2. TRBV23-1 is an open reading frame, and its role is uncertain. Losses at the gene ends were 4 bases for V and 8 bases for J; bases not matched to a gene: 11. The CDR3 is made up of 15 amino acids. CDR3: CASSPLAPSEDEQFF. The CDR3 DNA is TGCGCCAGCAGTCCACTAGCGCCGAGTGAGGATGAGCAGTTCTTC.

The rearrangement uses TRBV7-2 and TRBJ1-1; perhaps TRBD1 as D (6 bases). V lost 4 bases to trimming and J lost 4 bases, with 13 bases between them. Germline CDR1 and CDR2: SGHTA and FQGNSA. This CDR3 comprises 14 residues. CDR3 region: CASSSYRESTEAFF. The CDR3 bases are TGTGCCAGCAGCTCTTACAGGGAGAGCACTGAAGCTTTCTTT.

The chain combines TRBV29-1 with TRBJ2-2, with TRBD2 as a possible D gene (6 bases). The germline CDR1 and CDR2 sequences are SQVTM and ANQGSEA. This CDR3 region has 13 residues. V was clipped by 0 bases and J by 6 bases, with 8 bases between them. In DNA, the CDR3 is TGCAGCGTTGAAGAAGGAGGGGCCGGGGAGCTGTTTTTT. This codes for CSVEEGGAGELFF.

The genes are TRBV6-5 and TRBJ1-2, with 9 positions matching TRBD1. The CDR3 consists of 12 residues. Germline V gives CDR1 MNHEY, CDR2 SVGAGI. After removal of 6 bases from V and 5 bases from J, the junction contained 1 base not matched to a gene. CDR3 in amino acids: CASSDRGYGYTF. The CDR3, as DNA: TGTGCCAGCAGCGACAGGGGGTATGGCTACACCTTC.

Here the CDR3 reads CASSRWGQNTEAFF. The CDR3 DNA follows: TGTGCCAGCAGCCGATGGGGCCAGAACACTGAAGCTTTCTTT. The J gene is TRBJ1-1, the V gene TRBV7-2; D perhaps matches TRBD1 (5 bases). The CDR3 contains 14 residues. CDR1 is SGHTA, CDR2 FQGNSA, per germline. Trimming removed 5 bases from V and 1 base from J, with 11 bases in between.

This rearrangement joins TRBV23-1 to TRBJ1-6; tentatively, D is TRBD1 (6 bases). TRBV23-1 is sorted into the ORF group, with uncertain function. The germline V and J ends were trimmed by 10 bases and 9 bases, with 19 bases remaining between them. The CDR3 length is 14 residues. Written as DNA, the CDR3 is TGCGCCAACACAGGGCGGCGAATCGTTTCACCCCTCCACTTT. Protein product: CANTGRRIVSPLHF.

This chain joins TRBV19 and TRBJ1-3; no firm D call. V was trimmed by 4 bases and J by 4 bases, leaving 14 bases between them. The CDR3 has 15 amino acids. Germline V gene lookup returns CDR1 LNHDA and CDR2 SQIVND (reference sequence). The CDR3 here is CASSKIRSTGNTIYF. Written as DNA, the CDR3 is TGTGCCAGTAGTAAAATCAGGAGTACAGGAAACACCATATATTTT.

CDR3 residues: CASSLPTSGMVGEQFF. CDR3 in DNA: TGTGCCAGCAGTTTGCCTACTAGCGGGATGGTCGGTGAGCAGTTCTTC. V gene TRBV27 combines with J gene TRBJ2-1; 10 bases align to TRBD2. Per germline, CDR1 MNHEY and CDR2 SMNVEV (reference sequence). The CDR3 runs to 16 residues. The V and J ends lost 3 bases and 9 bases, in that order; junction bases with no gene match: 11.

This clone has just a few counts. The chain links TRBV4-2 to TRBJ2-3, with TRBD2 matching over 12 bases. J lost 4 bases, V lost 1 base, and 0 bases had no gene match. The V gene's germline CDR1 is LGHNA and CDR2 YNFKEQ. The CDR3 is 15 residues long. The CDR3 region has the DNA TGTGCCAGCAGCCAAGGACTAGCGGGGGCAGATACGCAGTATTTT. Translation gives CASSQGLAGADTQYF.

The chain joins TRBV28 to TRBJ2-5; a weak D match, TRBD2 (5 bases). V gave up 1 base and J gave up 5 bases, with 14 bases separating them. Germline CDR1 MDHEN, CDR2 SYDVKM. The CDR3 loop spans 15 amino acids. The CDR3 DNA is TGTGCCAGCAGTTTATACGAGGGTATCAAGGAGACCCAGTACTTC. Translation: CASSLYEGIKETQYF. The full variable domain, completed using reference TRBV28 and TRBJ2-5, is DVKVTQSSRYLVKRTGEKVFLECVQDMDHENMFWYRQDPGLGLRLIYFSYDVKMKEKGDIPEGYSVSREKKERFSLILESASTNQTSMYLCASSLYEGIKETQYFGPGTRLLVL.

About this clone itself: This sample also contains other DNA sequences that code for the same CDR3. The chain joins TRBV5-1 to TRBJ2-7; the D gene is possibly TRBD2 (6 bases). The CDR3 is 13 amino acids. The V end lost 4 bases, the J end lost 4 bases, and 12 bases lay between the germline ends. Germline assignment: CDR1 SGHRS and CDR2 YFSETQ. CDR3 amino acids: CASSRVGGYEQYF. The CDR3 DNA follows: TGCGCCAGCAGCCGCGTTGGAGGGTACGAGCAGTACTTC.